The subject of this entry is one T cell receptor beta chain. Its cognate antigen is unknown. The entry originates in a study of a mutant IDH1 vaccine in newly diagnosed glioma. Overall study: Patients received vaccination from 4-6 weeks after radiotherapy alone, or with temozolomide cycles. The earlier regimen, radiotherapy, temozolomide, or both, was most often both.

Study-wide points: The occurrence of vaccine-induced immune responses was seen in roughly 93% of patients.

Indicated time point: week 35, safety follow-up. Vaccine doses each comprised 300 ug of mutant IDH1 20-mer peptide, with topical imiquimod. Patients had eight vaccinations, in weeks 1, 3, 5, 7, 11, 15, 19 and 23. The protocol was immunoSEQ multiplex PCR, while the TCRdb copy is restricted to in-frame clones and leaves out a portion. The sample consists of around 70,000 clones, almost 85% of them appearing once. The clonotype comes from a man aged 18 to 35 with glioma. The specimen comprised PBMCs, sampled from a glioma patient whose treatment included an IDH1 peptide vaccine.

The CDR3, as DNA: TGCGCCAGCAGCCAAGTCGCGGCCGGGACTAGCACCCATGAGCAGTTCTTC. This translates into CASSQVAAGTSTHEQFF. V usage is TRBV4-3 and J usage is TRBJ2-1; TRBD2 matches 9 bases. In germline, CDR1 is LGHNA, CDR2 YSLEER. The CDR3 length is 17 residues. After removal of 1 base from V and 8 bases from J, the junction contained 12 bases not matched to a gene.